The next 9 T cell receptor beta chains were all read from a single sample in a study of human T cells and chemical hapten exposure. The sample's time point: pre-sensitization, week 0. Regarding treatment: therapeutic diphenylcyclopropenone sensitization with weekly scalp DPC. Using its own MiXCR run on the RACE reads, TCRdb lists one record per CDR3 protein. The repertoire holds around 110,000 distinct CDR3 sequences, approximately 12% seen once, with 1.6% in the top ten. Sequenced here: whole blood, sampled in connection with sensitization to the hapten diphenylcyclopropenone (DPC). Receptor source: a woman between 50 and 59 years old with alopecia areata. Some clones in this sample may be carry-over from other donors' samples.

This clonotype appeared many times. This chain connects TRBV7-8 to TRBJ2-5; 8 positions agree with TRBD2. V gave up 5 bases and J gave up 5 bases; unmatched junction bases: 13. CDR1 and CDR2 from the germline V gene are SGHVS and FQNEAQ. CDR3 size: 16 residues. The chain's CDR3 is CASSPRRTSTGETQYF. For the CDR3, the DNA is TGTGCCAGCAGCCCGCGACGGACTAGCACTGGGGAGACCCAGTACTTC. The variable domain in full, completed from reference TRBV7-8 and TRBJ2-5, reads GAGVSQSPRYKVAKRGQDVALRCDPISGHVSLFWYQQALGQGPEFLTYFQNEAQLDKSGLPSDRFFAERPEGSVSTLKIQRTQQEDSAVYLCASSPRRTSTGETQYFGPGTRLLVL.

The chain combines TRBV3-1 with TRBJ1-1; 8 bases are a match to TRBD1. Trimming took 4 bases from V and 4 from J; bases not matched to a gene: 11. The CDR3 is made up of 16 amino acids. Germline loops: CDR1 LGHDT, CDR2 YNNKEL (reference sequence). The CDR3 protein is CASSLFIQGAGTEAFF. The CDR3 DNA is TGTGCCAGCAGCCTTTTTATCCAGGGGGCTGGCACTGAAGCTTTCTTT. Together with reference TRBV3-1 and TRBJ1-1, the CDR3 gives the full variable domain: DTAVSQTPKYLVTQMGNDKSIKCEQNLGHDTMYWYKQDSKKFLKIMFSYNNKELIINETVPNRFSPKSPDKAHLNLHINSLELGDSAVYFCASSLFIQGAGTEAFFGQGTRLTVV.

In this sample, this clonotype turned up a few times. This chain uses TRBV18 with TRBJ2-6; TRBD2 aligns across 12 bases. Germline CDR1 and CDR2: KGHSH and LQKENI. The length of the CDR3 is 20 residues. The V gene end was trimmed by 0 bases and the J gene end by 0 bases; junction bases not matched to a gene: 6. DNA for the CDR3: TGTGCCAGCTCACCACCGATCGGACTAGCGGGATTCTCTGGGGCCAACGTCCTGACTTTC. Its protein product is CASSPPIGLAGFSGANVLTF.

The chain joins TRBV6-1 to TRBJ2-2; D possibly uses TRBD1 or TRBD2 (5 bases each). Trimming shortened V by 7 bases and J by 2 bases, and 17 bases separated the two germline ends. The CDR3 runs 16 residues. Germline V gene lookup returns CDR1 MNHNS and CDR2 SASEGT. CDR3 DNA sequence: TGTGCCAGCACCCCAGTCCCGGGGCTAAACACCGGGGAGCTGTTTTTT. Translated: CASTPVPGLNTGELFF.

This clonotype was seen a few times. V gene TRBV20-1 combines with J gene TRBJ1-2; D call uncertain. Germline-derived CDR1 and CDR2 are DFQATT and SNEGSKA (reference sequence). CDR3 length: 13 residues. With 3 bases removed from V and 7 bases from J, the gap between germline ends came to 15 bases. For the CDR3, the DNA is TGCAGTGCTAGGGACTTAACCCGCATTGGCTACACCTTC. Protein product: CSARDLTRIGYTF.

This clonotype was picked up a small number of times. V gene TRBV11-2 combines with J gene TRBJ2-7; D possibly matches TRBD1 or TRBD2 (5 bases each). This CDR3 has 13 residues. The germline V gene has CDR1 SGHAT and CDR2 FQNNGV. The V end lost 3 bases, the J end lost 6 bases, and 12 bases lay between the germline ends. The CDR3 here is CASSFERGGEQYF. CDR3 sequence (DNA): TGTGCCAGCAGCTTCGAGAGGGGTGGCGAGCAGTACTTC.

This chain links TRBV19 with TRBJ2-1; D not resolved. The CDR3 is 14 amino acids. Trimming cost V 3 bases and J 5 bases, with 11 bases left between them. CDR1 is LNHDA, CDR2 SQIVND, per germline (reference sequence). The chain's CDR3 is CASSIWTGHNEQFF. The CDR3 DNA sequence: TGTGCCAGTAGTATCTGGACGGGTCACAATGAGCAGTTCTTC.

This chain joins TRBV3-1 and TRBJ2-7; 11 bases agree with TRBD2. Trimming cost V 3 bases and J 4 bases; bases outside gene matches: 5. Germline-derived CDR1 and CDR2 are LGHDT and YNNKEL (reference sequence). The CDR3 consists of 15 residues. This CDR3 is CASSQVTSGNYEQYF. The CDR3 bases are TGTGCCAGCAGCCAGGTGACTAGCGGGAATTACGAGCAGTACTTC.

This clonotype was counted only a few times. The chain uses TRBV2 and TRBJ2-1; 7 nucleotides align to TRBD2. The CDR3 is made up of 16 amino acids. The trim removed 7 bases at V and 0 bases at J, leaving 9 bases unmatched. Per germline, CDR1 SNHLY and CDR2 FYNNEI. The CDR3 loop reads CASNEEAGSSYNEQFF. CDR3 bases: TGTGCCAGCAATGAGGAAGCGGGGAGCTCCTACAATGAGCAGTTCTTC.